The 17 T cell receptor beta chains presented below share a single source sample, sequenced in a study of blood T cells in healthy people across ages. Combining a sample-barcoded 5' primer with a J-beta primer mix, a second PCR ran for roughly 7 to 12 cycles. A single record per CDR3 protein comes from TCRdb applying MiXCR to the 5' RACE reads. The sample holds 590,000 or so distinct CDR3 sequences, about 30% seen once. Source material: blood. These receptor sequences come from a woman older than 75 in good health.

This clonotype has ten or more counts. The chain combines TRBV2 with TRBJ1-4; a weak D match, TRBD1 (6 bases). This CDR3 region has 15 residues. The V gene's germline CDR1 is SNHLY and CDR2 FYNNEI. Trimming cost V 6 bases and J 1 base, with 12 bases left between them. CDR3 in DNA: TGTGCCAGCAGCGGGCTCAGGGGAACTAATGAAAAACTGTTTTTT. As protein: CASSGLRGTNEKLFF.

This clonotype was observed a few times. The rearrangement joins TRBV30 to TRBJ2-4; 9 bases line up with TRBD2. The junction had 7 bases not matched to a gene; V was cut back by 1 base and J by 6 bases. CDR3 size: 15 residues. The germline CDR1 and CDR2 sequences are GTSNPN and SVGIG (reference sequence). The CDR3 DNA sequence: TGTGCCTGGAGTGCAGCAGCGGGGGGAGCAAACATTCAGTACTTC. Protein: CAWSAAAGGANIQYF. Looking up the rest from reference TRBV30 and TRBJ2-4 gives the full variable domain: SQTIHQWPATLVQPVGSPLSLECTVEGTSNPNLYWYRQAAGRGLQLLFYSVGIGQISSEVPQNLSASRPQDRQFILSSKKLLLSDSGFYLCAWSAAAGGANIQYFGAGTRLSVL.

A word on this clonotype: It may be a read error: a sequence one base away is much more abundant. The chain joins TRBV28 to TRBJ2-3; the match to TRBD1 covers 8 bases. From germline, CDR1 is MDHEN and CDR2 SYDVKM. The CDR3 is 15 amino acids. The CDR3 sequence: CAGSLIQGASDTQYF. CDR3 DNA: TGTGCCGGCAGTTTAATCCAGGGGGCCTCAGATACGCAGTATTTT.

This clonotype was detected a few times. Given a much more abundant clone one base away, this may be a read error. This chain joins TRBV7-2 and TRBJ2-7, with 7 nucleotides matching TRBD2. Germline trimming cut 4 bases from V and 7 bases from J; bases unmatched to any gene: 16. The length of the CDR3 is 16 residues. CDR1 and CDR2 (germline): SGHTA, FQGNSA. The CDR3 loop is CASSSDPAGFYNEQYF. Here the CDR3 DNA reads TGTGCCAGCAGCTCCGACCCAGCGGGGTTCTACAATGAGCAGTACTTC.

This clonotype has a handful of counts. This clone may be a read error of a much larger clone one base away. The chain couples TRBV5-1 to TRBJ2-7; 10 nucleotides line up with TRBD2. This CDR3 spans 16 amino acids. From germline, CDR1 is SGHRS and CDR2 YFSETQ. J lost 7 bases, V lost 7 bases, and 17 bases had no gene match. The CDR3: CASGKISGGKYNEQYF. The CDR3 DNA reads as TGCGCCAGCGGTAAAATTAGCGGGGGGAAGTACAATGAGCAGTACTTC.

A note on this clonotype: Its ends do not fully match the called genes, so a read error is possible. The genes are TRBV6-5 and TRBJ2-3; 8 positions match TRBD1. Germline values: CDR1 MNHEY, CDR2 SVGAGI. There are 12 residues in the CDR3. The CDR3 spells CASSRGTGTQYF. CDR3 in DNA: TGTGCCAGCAGTAGAGGGACAGGTACGCAGTATTTT.

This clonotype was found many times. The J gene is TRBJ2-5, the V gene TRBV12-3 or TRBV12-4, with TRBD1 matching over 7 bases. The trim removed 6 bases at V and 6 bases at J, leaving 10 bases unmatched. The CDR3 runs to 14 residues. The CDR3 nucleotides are TGTGCCAGCAGAGAAACAGGGGACGGACAGACCCAGTACTTC. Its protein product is CASRETGDGQTQYF.

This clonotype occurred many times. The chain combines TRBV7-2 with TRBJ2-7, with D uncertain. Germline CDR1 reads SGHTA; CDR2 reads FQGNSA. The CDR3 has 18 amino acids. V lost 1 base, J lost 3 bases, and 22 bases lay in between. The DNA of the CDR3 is TGTGCCAGCAGCTTAGAGGCACACGTAAGGGTTCACTACTACGAGCAGTACTTC. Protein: CASSLEAHVRVHYYEQYF.

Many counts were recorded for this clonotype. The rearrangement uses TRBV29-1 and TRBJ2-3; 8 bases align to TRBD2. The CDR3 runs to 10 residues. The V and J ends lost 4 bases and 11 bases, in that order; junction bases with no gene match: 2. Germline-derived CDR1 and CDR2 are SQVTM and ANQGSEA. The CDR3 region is CSVASGGQYF. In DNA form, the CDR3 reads TGCAGCGTTGCAAGCGGGGGGCAGTATTTT.

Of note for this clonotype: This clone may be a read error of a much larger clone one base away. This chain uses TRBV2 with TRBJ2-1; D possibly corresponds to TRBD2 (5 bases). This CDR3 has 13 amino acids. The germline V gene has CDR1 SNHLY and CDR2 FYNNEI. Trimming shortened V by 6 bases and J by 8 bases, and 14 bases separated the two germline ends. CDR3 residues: CASREDSSDEQFF. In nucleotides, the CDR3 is TGTGCCAGCAGGGAGGACTCGAGCGATGAGCAGTTCTTC.

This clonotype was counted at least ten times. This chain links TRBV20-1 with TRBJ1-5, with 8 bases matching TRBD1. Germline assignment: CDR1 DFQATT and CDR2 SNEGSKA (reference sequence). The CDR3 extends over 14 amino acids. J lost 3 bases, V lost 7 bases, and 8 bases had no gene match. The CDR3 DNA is TGCAGTGTTCGACAGGGGACGAACAATCAGCCCCAGCATTTT. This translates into CSVRQGTNNQPQHF.

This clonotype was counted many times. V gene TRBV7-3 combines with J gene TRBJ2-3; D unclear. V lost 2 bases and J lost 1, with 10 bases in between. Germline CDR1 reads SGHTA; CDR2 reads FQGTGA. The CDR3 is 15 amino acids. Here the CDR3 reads CASSLAIRGTDTQYF. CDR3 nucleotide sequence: TGTGCCAGCAGCTTAGCAATTCGTGGCACAGATACGCAGTATTTT.

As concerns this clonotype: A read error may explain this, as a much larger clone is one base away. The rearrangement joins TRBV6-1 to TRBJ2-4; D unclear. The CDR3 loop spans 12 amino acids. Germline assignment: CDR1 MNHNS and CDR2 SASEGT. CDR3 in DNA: TGTGCCAACAGTGACGGATCGTACGAGCAGGACTTC. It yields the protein CANSDGSYEQDF.

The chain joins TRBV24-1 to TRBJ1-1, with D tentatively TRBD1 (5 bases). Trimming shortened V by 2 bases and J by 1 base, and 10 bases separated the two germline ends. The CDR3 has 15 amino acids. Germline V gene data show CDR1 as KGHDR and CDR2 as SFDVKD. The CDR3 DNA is TGTGCCACCAGTGATTCCAGGGACTCGAACACTGAAGCTTTCTTT. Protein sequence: CATSDSRDSNTEAFF.

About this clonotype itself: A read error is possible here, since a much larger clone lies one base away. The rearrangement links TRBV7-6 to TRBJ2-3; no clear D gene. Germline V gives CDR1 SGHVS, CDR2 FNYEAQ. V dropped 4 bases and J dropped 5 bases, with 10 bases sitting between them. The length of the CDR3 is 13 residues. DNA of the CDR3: TGTGCCAGCAGCTCCTTGGTCGTAGATACGCAGTATTTT. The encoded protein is CASSSLVVDTQYF. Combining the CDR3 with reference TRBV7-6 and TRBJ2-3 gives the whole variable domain GAGVSQSPRYKVTKRGQDVALRCDPISGHVSLYWYRQALGQGPEFLTYFNYEAQQDKSGLPNDRFSAERPEGSISTLTIQRTEQRDSAMYRCASSSLVVDTQYFGPGTRLTVL.

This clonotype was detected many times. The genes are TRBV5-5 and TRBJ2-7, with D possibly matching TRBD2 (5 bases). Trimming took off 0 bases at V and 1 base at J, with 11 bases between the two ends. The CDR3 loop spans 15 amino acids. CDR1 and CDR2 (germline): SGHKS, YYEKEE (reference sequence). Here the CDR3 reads CASSLEPGISYEQYF. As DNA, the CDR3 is TGTGCCAGCAGCTTGGAACCGGGGATTTCCTACGAGCAGTACTTC. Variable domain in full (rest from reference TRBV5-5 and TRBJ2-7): DAGVTQSPTHLIKTRGQQVTLRCSPISGHKSVSWYQQVLGQGPQFIFQYYEKEERGRGNFPDRFSARQFPNYSSELNVNALLLGDSALYLCASSLEPGISYEQYFGPGTRLTVT.

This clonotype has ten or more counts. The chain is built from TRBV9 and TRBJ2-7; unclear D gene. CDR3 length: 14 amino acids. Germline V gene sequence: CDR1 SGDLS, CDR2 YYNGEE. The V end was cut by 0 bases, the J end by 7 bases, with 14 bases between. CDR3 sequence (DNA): TGTGCCAGCAGCGTAGGGTCCCTTATGGGGGAGCAGTACTTC. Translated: CASSVGSLMGEQYF.